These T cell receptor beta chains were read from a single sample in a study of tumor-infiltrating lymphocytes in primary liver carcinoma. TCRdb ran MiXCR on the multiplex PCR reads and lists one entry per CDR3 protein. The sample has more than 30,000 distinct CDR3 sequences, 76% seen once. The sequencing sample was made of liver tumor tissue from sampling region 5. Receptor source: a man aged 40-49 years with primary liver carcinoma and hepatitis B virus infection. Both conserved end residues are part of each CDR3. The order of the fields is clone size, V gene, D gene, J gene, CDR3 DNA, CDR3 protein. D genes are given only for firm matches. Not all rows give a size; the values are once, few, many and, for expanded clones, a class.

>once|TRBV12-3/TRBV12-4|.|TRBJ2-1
TGTGCCAGCGGCATCATAGGACTCTCAAATGAGCAGCTCTTC
CASGIIGLSNEQLF
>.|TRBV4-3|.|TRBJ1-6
TGCGCCAGCAGCACGGATAGGGGGGATTCACCCCTCCACTTT
CASSTDRGDSPLHF
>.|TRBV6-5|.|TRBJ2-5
TGTACCAGCAGTTACAGCTGGGATGCACAAGGGACCCAGTACTTC
CTSSYSWDAQGTQYF
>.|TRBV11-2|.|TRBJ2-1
TGTGCCAGCAGCCCCCAACGAGTGGGATTGGATGAGCAGTTCTTC
CASSPQRVGLDEQFF
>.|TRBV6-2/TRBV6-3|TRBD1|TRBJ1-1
TGTGCCAGCAATCTCCGACAGGGGAGCTTCCTAAACACTGAAGCTTTCTTT
CASNLRQGSFLNTEAFF
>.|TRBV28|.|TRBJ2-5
TGTGCCAGCAGTTTCTATGACAGGCGCGGGACCCAATACTTC
CASSFYDRRGTQYF
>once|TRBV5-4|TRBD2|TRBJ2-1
TGTGTCAGCAGCTTGGGAGCGGGAAGGTCCTACAACGAGCAGTTCTTC
CVSSLGAGRSYNEQFF
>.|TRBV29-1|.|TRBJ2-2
TGCAACGTCCTACACACCGGGGAGCTGTTTTTT
CNVLHTGELFF
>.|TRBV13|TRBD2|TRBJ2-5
TGTGCCAGCAACCGAGAGCGGGAGGATAGGGAGACCCAGTACTTC
CASNREREDRETQYF
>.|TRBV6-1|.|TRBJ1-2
TGTGCCGGCGGTGAACGGGTGTCTAATGGCCACACCTTC
CAGGERVSNGHTF
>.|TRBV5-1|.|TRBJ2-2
TGCGCCAGCAGCTTGAGGGACAACACTGGGAAGCTGTTTTTT
CASSLRDNTGKLFF
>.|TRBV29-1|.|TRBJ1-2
TGCAGCGTTGCCCTAAGAGGGGACTACGGCTGCACCTTC
CSVALRGDYGCTF
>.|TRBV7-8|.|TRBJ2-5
TGTGCCAGCAGACCCGGGGGTGGGCAGGAGACCCGGTACTTC
CASRPGGGQETRYF
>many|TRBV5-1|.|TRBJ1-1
TGCGCCAGCAGCTTGTTGCCGCTCGGGGGACGCGGGGCTGAAGCTTTCTTT
CASSLLPLGGRGAEAFF
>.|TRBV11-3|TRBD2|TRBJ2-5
TGTGCCAGCAGGGGGGGGAAACGAGAGACCCAGTACTTC
CASRGGKRETQYF
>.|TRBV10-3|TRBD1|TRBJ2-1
TGTGCTAACCGGGACAGCATCAATGAGCAGTTCTTC
CANRDSINEQFF
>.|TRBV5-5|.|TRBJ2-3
TGTGCCTGCAGCTTTGGACTCGATACCCAGTATTTT
CACSFGLDTQYF
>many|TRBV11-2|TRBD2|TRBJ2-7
TGTGCCAGCAGCTTCCCGGGACTAGGGATCCACGAGCAGTACTTC
CASSFPGLGIHEQYF
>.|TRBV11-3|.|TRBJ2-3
TGTCCCAGCAGCTTAGAGTCCGGACGCACAGATACACAGTATTTT
CPSSLESGRTDTQYF
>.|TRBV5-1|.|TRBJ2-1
TGCGCCAGCAGGTTGTCGGGGATCCCCGATGGGCAGTTCTTC
CASRLSGIPDGQFF
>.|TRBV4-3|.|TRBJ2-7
TGCGCCAGCAGTCTAGATCGGGGGACTCCCTACGAGCAGTACTTC
CASSLDRGTPYEQYF
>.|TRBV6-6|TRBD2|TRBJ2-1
TGTGCCAGCAGCTACTCTACTAGCGGGATAGCGAATGAGCAGTTCTTC
CASSYSTSGIANEQFF
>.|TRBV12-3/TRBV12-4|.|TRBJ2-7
TGTGCCGGCACAGCGGTAGGCAGTGTGCAGTACTTC
CAGTAVGSVQYF
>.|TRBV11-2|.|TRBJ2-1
TGTGCCAACAGGCCACAGCAGGGAGACAATGAGCAGTTCTTC
CANRPQQGDNEQFF
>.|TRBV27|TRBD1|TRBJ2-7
TGTGCCAGCAGTTTTTCGGACAGGGGGTACGAGCAGTACTTC
CASSFSDRGYEQYF
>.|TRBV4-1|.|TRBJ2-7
TGCGCCAGCAGCCAAGGTCAGGGCGGATCCTACGAGCATTACTTC
CASSQGQGGSYEHYF
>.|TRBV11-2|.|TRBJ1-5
TGTGTCAGCAGCCTAGCCCCCATGGCGGTTGATACGCAGCATTTT
CVSSLAPMAVDTQHF
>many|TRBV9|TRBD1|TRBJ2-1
TGTGCCAGCAGCGAGGGACGGGACAGGGGTTTCAATGAGCAGTTCTTC
CASSEGRDRGFNEQFF